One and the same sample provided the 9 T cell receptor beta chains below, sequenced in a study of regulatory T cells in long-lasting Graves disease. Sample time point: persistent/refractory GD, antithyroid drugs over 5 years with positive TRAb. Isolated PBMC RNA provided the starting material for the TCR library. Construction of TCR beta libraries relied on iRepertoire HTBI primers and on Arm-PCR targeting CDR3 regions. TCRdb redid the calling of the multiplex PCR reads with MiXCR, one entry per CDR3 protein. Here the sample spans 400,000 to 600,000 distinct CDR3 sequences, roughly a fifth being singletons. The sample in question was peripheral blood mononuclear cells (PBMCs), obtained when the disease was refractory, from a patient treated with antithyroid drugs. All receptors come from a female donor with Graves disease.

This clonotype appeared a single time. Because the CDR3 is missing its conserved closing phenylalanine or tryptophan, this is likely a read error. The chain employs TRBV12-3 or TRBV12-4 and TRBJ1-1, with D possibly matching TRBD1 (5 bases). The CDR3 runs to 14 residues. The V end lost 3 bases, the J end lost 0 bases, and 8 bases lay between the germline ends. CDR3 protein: CASSFQGLNTEAFS. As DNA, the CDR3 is TGTGCCAGCAGTTTTCAGGGATTGAACACTGAAGCTTTCTCT.

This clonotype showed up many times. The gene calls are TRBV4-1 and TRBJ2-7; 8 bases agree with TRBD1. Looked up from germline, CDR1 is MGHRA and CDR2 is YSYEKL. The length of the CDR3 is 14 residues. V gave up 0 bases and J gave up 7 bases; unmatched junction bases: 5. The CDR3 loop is CASSQDGTGPEQYF. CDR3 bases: TGCGCCAGCAGCCAAGACGGGACAGGACCAGAGCAGTACTTC.

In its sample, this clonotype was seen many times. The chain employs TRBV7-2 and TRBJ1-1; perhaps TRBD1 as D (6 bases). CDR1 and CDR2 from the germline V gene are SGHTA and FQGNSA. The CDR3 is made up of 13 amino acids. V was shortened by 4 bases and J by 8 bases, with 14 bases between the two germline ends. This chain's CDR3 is CASSSGAGGEAFF. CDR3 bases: TGTGCCAGCAGCTCCGGGGCGGGGGGCGAAGCTTTCTTT. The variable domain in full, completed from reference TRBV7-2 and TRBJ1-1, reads GAGVSQSPSNKVTEKGKDVELRCDPISGHTALYWYRQSLGQGLEFLIYFQGNSAPDKSGLPSDRFSAERTGGSVSTLTIQRTQQEDSAVYLCASSSGAGGEAFFGQGTRLTVV.

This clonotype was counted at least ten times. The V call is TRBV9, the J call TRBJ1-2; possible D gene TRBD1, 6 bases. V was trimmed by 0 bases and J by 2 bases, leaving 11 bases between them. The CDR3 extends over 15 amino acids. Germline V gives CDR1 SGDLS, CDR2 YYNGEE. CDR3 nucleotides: TGTGCCAGCAGCGTAGGGGACACCAGAAACTATGGCTACACCTTC. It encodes CASSVGDTRNYGYTF.

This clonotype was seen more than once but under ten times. As DNA, the CDR3 is TGTGCCAGCAGCTCAACTCTTGGTACAGGAGCTTCCGAGCAGTACTTC. Translating it yields CASSSTLGTGASEQYF. The rearrangement joins TRBV11-2 to TRBJ2-7; D is perhaps TRBD1 (5 bases). The CDR3 is made up of 16 amino acids. The V end lost 4 bases, the J end lost 6 bases, and 22 bases lay between the germline ends. The germline gives CDR1 SGHAT, CDR2 FQNNGV.

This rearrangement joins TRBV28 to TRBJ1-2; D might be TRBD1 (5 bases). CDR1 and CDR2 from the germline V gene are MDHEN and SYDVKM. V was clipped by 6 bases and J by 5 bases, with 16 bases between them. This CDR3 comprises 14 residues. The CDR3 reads CASSPLGARYGYTF. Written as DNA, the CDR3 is TGTGCCAGCAGCCCCCTTGGGGCGCGGTATGGCTACACCTTC.

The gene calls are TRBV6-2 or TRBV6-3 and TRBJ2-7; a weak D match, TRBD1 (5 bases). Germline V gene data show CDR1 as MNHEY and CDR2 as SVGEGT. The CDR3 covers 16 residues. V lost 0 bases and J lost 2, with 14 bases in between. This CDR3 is CASSYSGQGSPYEQYF. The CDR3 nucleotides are TGTGCCAGCAGTTACTCCGGGCAGGGATCGCCCTACGAGCAGTACTTC.

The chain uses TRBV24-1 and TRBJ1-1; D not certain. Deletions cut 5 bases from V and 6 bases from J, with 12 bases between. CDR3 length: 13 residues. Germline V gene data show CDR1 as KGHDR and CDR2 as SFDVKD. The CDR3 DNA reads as TGTGCCACCAGTGGCCCCAACAATCCTGAAGCTTTCTTT. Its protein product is CATSGPNNPEAFF.

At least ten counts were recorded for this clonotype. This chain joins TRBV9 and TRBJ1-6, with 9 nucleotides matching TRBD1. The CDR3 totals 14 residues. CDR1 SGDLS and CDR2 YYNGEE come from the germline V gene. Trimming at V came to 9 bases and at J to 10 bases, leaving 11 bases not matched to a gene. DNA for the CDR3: TGTGCCACCTGGACAGACAGGGGGTACTCACCCCTCCACTTT. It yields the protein CATWTDRGYSPLHF.